The 21 T cell receptor beta chains below were found in one sample sequenced in a study of blood T cell repertoires in COVID-19. The method was immunoSEQ multiplex PCR; TCRdb's version includes in-frame clones alone and lacks a portion of them. The sample lists 400,000 to 550,000 clones, about 90% occurring once. The specimen sequenced was PBMCs or T cells enriched from blood (not recorded which). Receptors were obtained from a woman under 30 with acute COVID-19.

This rearrangement joins TRBV6-2 or TRBV6-3 to TRBJ1-6, with 8 bases matching TRBD1. The CDR3 extends over 17 amino acids. J lost 3 bases, V lost 0 bases, and 4 bases had no gene match. The germline CDR1 and CDR2 sequences are MNHEY and SVGEGT. CDR3 loop: CASSYSIQGDYNSPLHF. The CDR3 DNA follows: TGTGCCAGCAGTTACTCGATACAGGGGGACTATAATTCACCCCTCCACTTT.

This clone occurred once. With a much larger clone just one base away, this may be a read error. The chain employs TRBV11-1 and TRBJ2-5; possible D gene TRBD1, 6 bases. With 5 bases removed from V and 5 bases from J, the gap between germline ends came to 9 bases. There are 12 residues in the CDR3. Germline V gene data show CDR1 as SGHAT and CDR2 as FQDESV (reference sequence). Here the CDR3 reads CASSPGVETQYF. Written as DNA, the CDR3 is TGTGCCAGCAGCCCAGGGGTGGAGACCCAGTACTTC.

The J gene is TRBJ1-4, the V gene TRBV5-1; possibly TRBD1 for D (6 bases). Trimming took 4 bases from V and 5 from J, leaving 15 bases between them. The CDR3 totals 15 residues. Germline V gene sequence: CDR1 SGHRS, CDR2 YFSETQ. The CDR3 nucleotides read TGCGCCAGCAGCACTGGGACATTCCAAAATGAAAAACTGTTTTTT. As protein: CASSTGTFQNEKLFF.

The chain carries TRBV19 and TRBJ1-1; D is uncertain. Trimming left V 5 bases short and J 0 bases short, with 7 bases between. The germline V gene has CDR1 LNHDA and CDR2 SQIVND (reference sequence). The CDR3 totals 13 residues. The DNA of the CDR3 is TGTGCCAGTAGTTACGGGTTGAACACTGAAGCTTTCTTT. This sequence encodes CASSYGLNTEAFF.

The chain has TRBV3-1 (or the pseudogene TRBV3-2) and TRBJ2-1, with a weak D call TRBD2 (5 bases). The CDR3 extends over 13 amino acids. Germline CDR1 reads LGHDT; CDR2 reads YNNKEL (reference sequence). V lost 1 base and J 7 bases, leaving 8 bases between the germline ends. This CDR3 reads CASSQGGANEQFF. The CDR3 DNA sequence: TGTGCCAGCAGCCAAGGGGGAGCTAATGAGCAGTTCTTC.

This clone was counted once. The gene calls are TRBV11-3 and TRBJ2-2, with 8 bases identical to TRBD2. The CDR3 has 16 residues. Trimming removed 2 bases from V and 8 bases from J; junction bases left unmatched: 10. Germline CDR1 is SGHNT and CDR2 is YENEEA. CDR3 residues: CASSLSGSAGAGELFF. In DNA form, the CDR3 reads TGTGCCAGCAGCTTATCGGGTTCAGCGGGGGCAGGGGAGCTGTTTTTT.

CDR3 in DNA: TGTGCCTGGAGTGTAGGAGGGACAGATAAACTGTTTTTT. Its translation is CAWSVGGTDKLFF. J is TRBJ1-4 and V is TRBV30; 7 nucleotides agree with TRBD1. The CDR3 loop spans 13 amino acids. V was clipped by 0 bases and J by 11 bases; unmatched bases: 6. Germline V gives CDR1 GTSNPN, CDR2 SVGIG (reference sequence).

With respect to this clone: The sample contains more than one DNA sequence encoding this CDR3. The chain couples TRBV9 to TRBJ1-4; TRBD1 matches at 9 bases. CDR1 is SGDLS and CDR2 is YYNGEE in the germline V gene. Trimming cost V 3 bases and J 8 bases; bases outside gene matches: 8. There are 15 residues in the CDR3. The CDR3 sequence is CASSAGTGRNEKLFF. For the CDR3, the DNA is TGTGCCAGCAGCGCAGGGACAGGGAGGAACGAAAAACTGTTTTTT.

J is TRBJ2-6 and V is TRBV19, with D unresolved. Germline CDR1 reads LNHDA; CDR2 reads SQIVND (reference sequence). The V and J ends lost 6 bases and 1 base respectively, with 13 bases between them. The CDR3 extends over 16 amino acids. CDR3 in amino acids: CASSLSWASGANVLTF. The CDR3 DNA reads TGTGCCAGTAGCCTATCATGGGCATCTGGGGCCAACGTCCTGACTTTC.

The J gene is TRBJ1-1, the V gene TRBV18; no reliable D call. The CDR3 covers 15 residues. V gave up 0 bases and J gave up 4 bases, with 12 bases separating them. Looked up from germline, CDR1 is KGHSH and CDR2 is LQKENI. For the CDR3, the DNA is TGTGCCAGCTCACCACCGGCGGGGAAGACCACTGAAGCTTTCTTT. Protein: CASSPPAGKTTEAFF.

The V gene is TRBV15, the J gene TRBJ2-7, with D perhaps TRBD2 (5 bases). Germline V CDR1 and CDR2: LNHNV, YYDKDF (reference sequence). V lost 0 bases and J 3 bases, leaving 15 bases between the germline ends. The CDR3 runs to 16 residues. CDR3 amino acids: CATSRDSERKFYEQYF. The CDR3 DNA reads as TGTGCCACCAGCAGAGATAGTGAGCGGAAATTCTACGAGCAGTACTTC.

The chain uses TRBV4-1 and TRBJ2-7, with D perhaps TRBD2 (6 bases). The length of the CDR3 is 15 residues. Trimming removed 1 base from V and 0 bases from J, with 10 bases in between. CDR1 MGHRA and CDR2 YSYEKL come from the germline V gene. CDR3 in DNA: TGCGCCAGCAGCCAAGGGCTAGCGAGCTCCTACGAGCAGTACTTC. Amino acids: CASSQGLASSYEQYF.

This chain uses TRBV3-1 (or the pseudogene TRBV3-2) with TRBJ2-3; the D gene is possibly TRBD1 (6 bases). Germline V gene lookup returns CDR1 LGHDT and CDR2 YNNKEL (reference sequence). V was shortened by 4 bases and J by 6 bases, with 17 bases between the two germline ends. The CDR3 covers 15 residues. The CDR3 loop is CASSRAGARPDTQYF. The CDR3 nucleotides read TGTGCCAGCAGCCGGGCAGGGGCGAGACCCGATACGCAGTATTTT.

The rearrangement joins TRBV11-2 to TRBJ2-7; the D is unclear. Germline V lookup: CDR1 SGHAT, CDR2 FQNNGV. The V and J ends lost 2 bases and 1 base respectively, with 12 bases between them. The CDR3 totals 15 residues. This chain's CDR3 is CASSLRYTGSYEQYF. The CDR3 nucleotides are TGTGCCAGCAGCTTAAGGTACACCGGGTCCTACGAGCAGTACTTC.

The chain couples TRBV5-5 to TRBJ1-1; 9 bases agree with TRBD1. CDR1 is SGHKS and CDR2 is YYEKEE in the germline V gene (reference sequence). The length of the CDR3 is 16 residues. V trimming: 2 bases; J trimming: 0 bases; junction bases outside the gene matches: 5. This CDR3 is CASSFRRQGVNTEAFF. The CDR3 coding sequence is TGTGCCAGCAGCTTTCGCCGACAGGGGGTGAACACTGAAGCTTTCTTT.

The V and J genes are TRBV6-5 and TRBJ1-4; D remains unclear. CDR3 size: 12 residues. Trimming removed 6 bases at V and 7 bases at J, with 9 bases between. Germline CDR1 MNHEY, CDR2 SVGAGI. DNA of the CDR3: TGTGCCAGCAGGAGACTAAGTGAAAAACTGTTTTTT. It codes for CASRRLSEKLFF.

The chain combines TRBV18 with TRBJ2-7, with 8 nucleotides matching TRBD1. CDR1 is KGHSH and CDR2 is LQKENI in the germline V gene. The CDR3 spans 14 residues. J was trimmed by 7 bases and V by 4 bases; bases with no gene match: 9. The CDR3 nucleotides are TGTGCCAGCTCACTCGGACAGGGCTTTGATGAGCAGTACTTC. This codes for CASSLGQGFDEQYF.

This rearrangement joins TRBV12-5 to TRBJ1-4; D uncertain. V was trimmed by 6 bases and J by 5 bases, leaving 4 bases between them. Per germline, CDR1 LGHNT and CDR2 FRNRAP. The CDR3 contains 11 residues. The CDR3 here is CASGINEKLFF. The CDR3 DNA sequence: TGTGCTAGTGGAATAAATGAAAAACTGTTTTTT.

The rearrangement links TRBV6-6 to TRBJ2-2; 8 bases are a match to TRBD1. This CDR3 has 15 amino acids. Germline V CDR1 and CDR2: MNHNY, SVGAGI (reference sequence). V lost 5 bases and J lost 7; bases outside the gene matches: 9. CDR3 loop: CASSRSDRVFGELFF. Written as DNA, the CDR3 is TGTGCCAGCAGTCGATCGGACAGGGTGTTCGGGGAGCTGTTTTTT.

This chain connects TRBV2 to TRBJ2-5; D gene ambiguous. CDR1 and CDR2 (germline): SNHLY, FYNNEI. V lost 6 bases to trimming and J lost 5 bases, with 10 bases between them. The CDR3 runs to 12 residues. This chain's CDR3 is CASSLVQETQYF. DNA of the CDR3: TGTGCCAGCAGCCTGGTTCAGGAGACCCAGTACTTC.

The gene calls are TRBV5-6 and TRBJ2-6, with D maybe TRBD1 (5 bases). CDR1 is SGHDT, CDR2 YYEEEE, per germline. The V gene lost 4 bases and the J gene lost 0 bases, with 14 bases spanning the gap. This CDR3 contains 17 residues. CDR3 residues: CASSLPPTVSGANVLTF. CDR3 nucleotides: TGTGCCAGCAGCCTCCCACCGACAGTCTCTGGGGCCAACGTCCTGACTTTC.